This T cell receptor beta chain stems from a study of CD8 T cells in Susac syndrome. TEMRA cells were FACS-enriched, and CD8+ and CD4+ T cells were isolated negatively. Random hexamers primed reverse transcription of roughly 0.5 to 1 ug RNA. TCRdb reprocessed the immunoSEQ multiplex PCR reads via MiXCR and lists one record per CDR3 protein. The sample has fewer than 140,000 distinct CDR3 sequences, roughly 94% seen once. This CDR3 spans 12 amino acids. Germline V CDR1 and CDR2: LGHDT, YNNKEL (reference sequence). V lost 1 base, J lost 6 bases, and 6 bases lay in between. Sequencing was performed on CD8+ T cells from PBMCs. The TCR was taken from a human donor with Susac syndrome. This chain joins TRBV3-1 and TRBJ1-1; D is unresolved. The CDR3 coding sequence is TGTGCCAGCAGCCAAGGATCGGCTGAAGCTTTCTTT. This sequence encodes CASSQGSAEAFF.